This TCR beta chain was captured in a study of beta chain features in type 1 diabetes. Study summary: Cell yields, gender and age were comparable in patients and healthy donors. Study observations and caveats: When Type 1 diabetes patients were examined, their TCRB CDR3s proved moderately but significantly shorter in all four CD4+ subsets.

Sorting that relied on CD45RO/CCR7/CD25/CD127/CD95/CD27 yielded CD4+ naive, central memory, regulatory and stem cell-like memory cells. Investigators reverse transcribed all isolated RNA, so they sequenced expressed TCRB transcripts. Repertoires were generated with immunoSEQ multiplex PCR, while TCRdb's copy carries only in-frame clones and drops some. The table records 200,000 to 300,000 clones, about 20% of them present only once. This clone has only a few counts. Its matching antigen is unknown. Germline CDR1 is SGHVS and CDR2 is FQNEAQ. CDR3 length: 15 amino acids. V was clipped by 3 bases and J by 6 bases; unmatched bases: 4.

The receptor's source is a woman in her forties with type 1 diabetes. Sequencing was performed on naive CD4+ T cells from blood. V usage is TRBV7-8 and J usage is TRBJ2-1; 11 bases match TRBD2. The CDR3 sequence: CASSFSGRALNEQFF. The CDR3 nucleotides read TGTGCCAGCAGCTTTAGCGGGAGGGCTCTCAATGAGCAGTTCTTC.